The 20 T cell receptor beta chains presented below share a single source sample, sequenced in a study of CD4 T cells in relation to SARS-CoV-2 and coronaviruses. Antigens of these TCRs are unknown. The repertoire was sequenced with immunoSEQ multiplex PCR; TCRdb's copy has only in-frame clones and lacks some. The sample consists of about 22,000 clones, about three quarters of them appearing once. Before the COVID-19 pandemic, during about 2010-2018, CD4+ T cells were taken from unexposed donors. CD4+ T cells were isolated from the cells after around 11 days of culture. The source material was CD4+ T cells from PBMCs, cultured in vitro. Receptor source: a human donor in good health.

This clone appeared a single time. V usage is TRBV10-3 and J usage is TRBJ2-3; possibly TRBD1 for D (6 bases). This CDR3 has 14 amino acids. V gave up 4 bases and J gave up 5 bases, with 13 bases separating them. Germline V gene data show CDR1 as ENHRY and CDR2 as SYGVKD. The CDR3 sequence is CAISAHTGIDTQYF. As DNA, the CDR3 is TGTGCCATCAGTGCACACACAGGGATAGATACGCAGTATTTT.

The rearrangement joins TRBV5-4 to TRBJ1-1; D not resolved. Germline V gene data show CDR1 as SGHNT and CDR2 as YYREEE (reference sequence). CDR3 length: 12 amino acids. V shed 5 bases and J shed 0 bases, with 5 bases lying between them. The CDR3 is CASSGVNTEAFF. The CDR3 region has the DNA TGTGCCAGCAGTGGGGTGAACACTGAAGCTTTCTTT.

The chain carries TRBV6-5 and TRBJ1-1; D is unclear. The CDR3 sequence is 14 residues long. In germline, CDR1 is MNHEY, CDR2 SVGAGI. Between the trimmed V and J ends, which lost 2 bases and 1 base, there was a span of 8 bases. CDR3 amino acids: CASSYGAENTEAFF. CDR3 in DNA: TGTGCCAGCAGTTACGGCGCAGAGAACACTGAAGCTTTCTTT.

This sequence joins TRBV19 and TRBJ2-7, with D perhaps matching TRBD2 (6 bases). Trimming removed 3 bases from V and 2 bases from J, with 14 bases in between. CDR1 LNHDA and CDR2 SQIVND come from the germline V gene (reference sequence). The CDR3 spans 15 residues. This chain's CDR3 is CASSIGSGGPYEQYF. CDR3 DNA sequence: TGTGCCAGTAGTATTGGGTCCGGGGGACCCTACGAGCAGTACTTC.

The CDR3 DNA is TGTGCCAGCAGGATATCGGACAGGGCGAACACTGAAGCTTTCTTT. The encoded protein is CASRISDRANTEAFF. The genes are TRBV25-1 and TRBJ1-1, with TRBD1 identical over 8 bases. This CDR3 is 15 amino acids long. The V gene end was trimmed by 6 bases and the J gene end by 1 base; junction bases not matched to a gene: 7. The germline V gene encodes CDR1 MGHDK and CDR2 SYGVNS.

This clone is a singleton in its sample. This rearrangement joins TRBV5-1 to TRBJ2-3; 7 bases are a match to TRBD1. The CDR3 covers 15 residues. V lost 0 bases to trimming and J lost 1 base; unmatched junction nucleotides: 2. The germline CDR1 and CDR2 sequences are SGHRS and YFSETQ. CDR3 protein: CASSLGQGGTDTQYF. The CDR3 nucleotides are TGCGCCAGCAGCTTGGGGCAGGGGGGCACAGATACGCAGTATTTT.

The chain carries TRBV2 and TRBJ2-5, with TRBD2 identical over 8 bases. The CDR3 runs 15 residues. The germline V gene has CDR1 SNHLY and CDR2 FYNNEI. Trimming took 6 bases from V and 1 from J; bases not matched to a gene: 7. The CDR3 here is CASSRLASSQETQYF. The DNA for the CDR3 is TGTGCCAGCAGCAGACTAGCGTCTAGCCAAGAGACCCAGTACTTC.

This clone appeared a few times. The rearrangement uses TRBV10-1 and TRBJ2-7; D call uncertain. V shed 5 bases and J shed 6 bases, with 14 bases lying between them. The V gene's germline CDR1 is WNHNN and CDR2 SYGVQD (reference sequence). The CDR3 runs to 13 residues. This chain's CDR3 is CASSRGVDREQYF. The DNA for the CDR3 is TGCGCCAGCAGTCGAGGTGTTGATCGCGAGCAGTACTTC.

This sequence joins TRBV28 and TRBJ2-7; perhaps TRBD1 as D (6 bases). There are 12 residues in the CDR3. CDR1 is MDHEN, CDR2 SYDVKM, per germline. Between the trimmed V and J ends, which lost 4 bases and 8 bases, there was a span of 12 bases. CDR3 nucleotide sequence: TGTGCCAGCAGTTCCGGACAGCAGAAGCAGTACTTC. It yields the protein CASSSGQQKQYF.

The CDR3, as DNA: TGCGCCAGCAGTGAGTCAAACGACAGCACAGATACGCAGTATTTT. This sequence encodes CASSESNDSTDTQYF. This rearrangement joins TRBV10-2 to TRBJ2-3; the D is unclear. The CDR3 runs to 15 residues. V was trimmed by 0 bases and J by 0 bases, leaving 7 bases between them. From germline, CDR1 is WSHSY and CDR2 SAAADI.

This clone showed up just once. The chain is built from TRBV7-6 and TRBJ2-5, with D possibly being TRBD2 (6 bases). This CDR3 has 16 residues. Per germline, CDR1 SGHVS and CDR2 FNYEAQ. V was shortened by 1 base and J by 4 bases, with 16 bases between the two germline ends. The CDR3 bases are TGTGCCAGCAGCTTAGGGACACAGTTTAGCGGAGAGACCCAGTACTTC. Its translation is CASSLGTQFSGETQYF.

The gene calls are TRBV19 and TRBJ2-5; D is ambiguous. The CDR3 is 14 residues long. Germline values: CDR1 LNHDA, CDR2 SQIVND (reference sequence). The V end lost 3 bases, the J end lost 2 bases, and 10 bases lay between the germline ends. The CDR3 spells CASSMGRVQETQYF. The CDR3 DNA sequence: TGTGCCAGTAGTATGGGCAGAGTACAAGAGACCCAGTACTTC.

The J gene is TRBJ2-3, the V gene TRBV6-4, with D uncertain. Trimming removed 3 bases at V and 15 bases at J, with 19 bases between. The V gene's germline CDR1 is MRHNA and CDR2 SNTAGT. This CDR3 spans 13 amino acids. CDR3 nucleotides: TGTGCCAGCAGTGATTTTGGAAACCCCTCGCTCTATTTT. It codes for CASSDFGNPSLYF.

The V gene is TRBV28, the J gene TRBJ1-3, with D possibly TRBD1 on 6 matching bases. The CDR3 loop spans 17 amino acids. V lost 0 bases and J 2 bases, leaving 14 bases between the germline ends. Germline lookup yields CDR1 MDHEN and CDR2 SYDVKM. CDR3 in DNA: TGTGCCAGCAGTTTATGGTCGGACAGTAATACTGGAAACACCATATATTTT. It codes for CASSLWSDSNTGNTIYF.

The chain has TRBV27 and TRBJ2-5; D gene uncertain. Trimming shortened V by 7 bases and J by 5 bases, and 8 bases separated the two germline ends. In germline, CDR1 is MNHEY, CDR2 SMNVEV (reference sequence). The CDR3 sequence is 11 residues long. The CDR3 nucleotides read TGTGCCAGCACCACTGGGGAGACCCAGTACTTC. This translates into CASTTGETQYF.

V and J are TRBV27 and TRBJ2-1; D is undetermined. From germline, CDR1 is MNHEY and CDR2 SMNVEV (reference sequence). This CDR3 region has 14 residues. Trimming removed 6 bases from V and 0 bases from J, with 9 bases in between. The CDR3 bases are TGTGCCAGCAGAAAGGGTAGCTCCTACAATGAGCAGTTCTTC. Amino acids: CASRKGSSYNEQFF.

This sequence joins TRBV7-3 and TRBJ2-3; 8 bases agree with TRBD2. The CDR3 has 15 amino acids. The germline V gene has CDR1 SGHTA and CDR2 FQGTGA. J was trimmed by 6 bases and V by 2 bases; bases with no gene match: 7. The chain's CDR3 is CASSLLPGLGDTQYF. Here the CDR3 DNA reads TGTGCCAGCAGCTTACTCCCGGGACTAGGGGATACGCAGTATTTT. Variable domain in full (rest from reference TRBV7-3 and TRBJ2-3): GAGVSQTPSNKVTEKGKYVELRCDPISGHTALYWYRQSLGQGPEFLIYFQGTGAADDSGLPNDRFFAVRPEGSVSTLKIQRTERGDSAVYLCASSLLPGLGDTQYFGPGTRLTVL.

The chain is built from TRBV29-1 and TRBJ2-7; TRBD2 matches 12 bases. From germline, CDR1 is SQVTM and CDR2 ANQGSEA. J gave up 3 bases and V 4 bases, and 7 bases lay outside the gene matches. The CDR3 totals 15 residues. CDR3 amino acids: CSVAGLAGPNYEQYF. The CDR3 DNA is TGCAGCGTTGCCGGACTAGCGGGACCCAACTACGAGCAGTACTTC.

The CDR3 sequence: CATSGSGTTDTQYF. The CDR3 DNA reads as TGTGCCACCAGTGGTTCAGGAACCACAGATACGCAGTATTTT. The chain combines TRBV24-1 with TRBJ2-3; D gene ambiguous. Per the germline V gene, CDR1 is KGHDR and CDR2 is SFDVKD. Trimming shortened V by 5 bases and J by 2 bases, and 10 bases separated the two germline ends. The CDR3 runs to 14 residues.

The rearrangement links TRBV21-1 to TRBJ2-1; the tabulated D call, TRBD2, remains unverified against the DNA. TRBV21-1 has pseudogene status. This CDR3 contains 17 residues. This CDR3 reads CASTQYLAIDSYNEQFF. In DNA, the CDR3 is TGTGCCAGCACCCAATACCTAGCGATAGACTCCTACAATGAGCAGTTCTTC.